This is a list of T cell receptor beta chains from one sample in a study of PD-L1 blockade in urothelial cancer. Libraries were prepared by immunoSEQ multiplex PCR; TCRdb keeps only in-frame clonotypes and omits some of them. The sample includes around 66,000 clones, about nine tenths of them seen just once. Specimen: PBMCs, collected around atezolizumab (anti-PD-L1) treatment. These receptors were obtained from a man aged 60 to 75 with urothelial cancer. CDR3s include the opening cysteine and the closing phenylalanine or tryptophan.

TRBV13	TRBJ1-3	CASSGGSGNTIYF
TRBV2	TRBJ2-3	CASSWTSGGVDTQYF
TRBV6-1	TRBJ1-5	CAGGGTARNQPQHF
TRBV18	TRBJ2-2	CASSQRGANTGELFF
TRBV19	TRBJ2-5	CASSPPGRIRETQYF
TRBV9	TRBJ2-3	CASSVGSDTQYF
TRBV5-1	TRBJ1-1	CASSLLQSNTEAFF
TRBV2	TRBJ2-5	CASSPGLAGELETQYF
TRBV11-3	TRBJ2-7	CASCGDRTYEQYF
TRBV18	TRBJ1-2	CASSPSGDYYGYTF
TRBV30	TRBJ1-6	CAWSVQGADNSPLHF
TRBV29-1	TRBJ2-5	CSVEVSETQYF
TRBV7-9	TRBJ1-4	CASSATDTSNEKLFF
TRBV5-1	TRBJ1-2	CASSLNQGYGYTF
TRBV9	TRBJ1-3	CASSVGTGNVAGNTIYF
TRBV19	TRBJ1-2	CASIGLPNYGYTF
TRBV13	TRBJ2-1	CASSFSGADNEQFF
TRBV4-3	TRBJ2-7	CASSAGANYEQYF
TRBV5-4	TRBJ2-3	CASSPTFGGGPVDTQYF
TRBV19	TRBJ2-1	CASSMGRGQSYNEQFF
TRBV5-5	TRBJ1-2	CASSLWRGGYTF
TRBV27	TRBJ2-1	CASTRGRFSNEQFF
TRBV7-9	TRBJ2-7	CASSLDGVYEQYF
TRBV9	TRBJ1-4	CASSVASFTGQGPSTNEKLFF
TRBV4-1	TRBJ2-3	CASSHRTPGTDTQYF
TRBV2	TRBJ1-4	CASSSGTGGEKLFF